These 30 T cell receptor beta chains share one sample of origin, sequenced in a study of CD8+CD57+ T cells in acquired aplastic anemia. Before being chosen for sequencing, patients had shown CD8+CD57+ cell expansion by flow cytometry. Profiling that covered TCR beta VDJ and CDR3 relied on genomic DNA as its template. Using its own MiXCR run on the reads, TCRdb lists one record per CDR3 protein. The table includes about 120,000 distinct CDR3 sequences, about 60% detected once. Sequencing was carried out using sorted CD4+, CD8+, or CD8+CD57+ T cells (not recorded which) from PBMCs. These receptors originate from a human donor with aplastic anemia.

This clonotype was observed a handful of times. A much larger clone differs from this one at a single base, so this may be a read error. The chain couples TRBV19 to TRBJ1-3; D is undetermined. The CDR3 contains 15 residues. The germline CDR1 and CDR2 sequences are LNHDA and SQIVND (reference sequence). The CDR3 DNA is TGTGCCAGTAGTGGTGTCGGGAGCGCTGGAGACACCATATATTTT. This translates into CASSGVGSAGDTIYF.

This chain uses TRBV24-1 with TRBJ1-1; 9 nucleotides match TRBD1. Germline V CDR1 and CDR2: KGHDR, SFDVKD. This CDR3 comprises 16 residues. The V and J ends lost 5 bases and 6 bases, in that order; junction bases with no gene match: 12. The CDR3 protein is CATSAYSGTGSSEAFF. The CDR3 DNA follows: TGTGCCACCAGTGCGTATTCCGGGACAGGGTCTTCTGAAGCTTTCTTT.

The chain recombines TRBV7-9 with TRBJ2-7; D gene unclear. V was cut by 1 base and J by 2 bases, with 9 bases left in between. The CDR3 contains 14 residues. CDR1 and CDR2 (germline): SEHNR, FQNEAQ (reference sequence). CDR3: CASSLGATTYEQYF. Here the CDR3 DNA reads TGTGCCAGCAGCTTAGGAGCAACCACCTACGAGCAGTACTTC. The full variable domain, with the rest looked up from reference TRBV7-9 and TRBJ2-7, is DTGVSQNPRHKITKRGQNVTFRCDPISEHNRLYWYRQTLGQGPEFLTYFQNEAQLEKSRLLSDRFSAERPKGSFSTLEIQRTEQGDSAMYLCASSLGATTYEQYFGPGTRLTVT.

The J gene is TRBJ2-1, the V gene TRBV5-1, with 9 bases lining up with TRBD1. J lost 7 bases, V lost 4 bases, and 6 bases had no gene match. The CDR3 is 14 amino acids. Germline V gene data show CDR1 as SGHRS and CDR2 as YFSETQ. As DNA, the CDR3 is TGCGCCAGCAGCGCTGGACAGGGGAGAAATGAGCAGTTCTTC. Amino acid sequence: CASSAGQGRNEQFF.

This chain uses TRBV7-2 with TRBJ1-2; D is undetermined. Germline assignment: CDR1 SGHTA and CDR2 FQGNSA. The CDR3 loop spans 12 amino acids. V lost 5 bases and J lost 6, with 10 bases in between. CDR3 sequence reads: CASSESGDGYTF. The CDR3 DNA reads TGTGCCAGCAGCGAAAGCGGGGATGGCTACACCTTC.

J is TRBJ2-3 and V is TRBV20-1; D gene ambiguous. CDR3 length: 13 residues. Trimming shortened V by 4 bases and J by 2 bases, and 10 bases separated the two germline ends. Germline V CDR1 and CDR2: DFQATT, SNEGSKA (reference sequence). In nucleotides, the CDR3 is TGCAGTGCTATCATGAAGAACACAGATACGCAGTATTTT. The encoded protein is CSAIMKNTDTQYF.

This clonotype appeared a few times. The chain employs TRBV7-3 and TRBJ2-3, with a tentative D call TRBD2 (6 bases). CDR3 size: 17 residues. V shed 6 bases and J shed 4 bases, with 23 bases lying between them. Germline lookup yields CDR1 SGHTA and CDR2 FQGTGA. CDR3 sequence: CASRRGAGKRSADTQYF. The CDR3, as DNA: TGTGCCAGCAGAAGAGGGGCGGGGAAGAGGTCGGCAGATACGCAGTATTTT.

About this clonotype itself: With a much larger clone just one base away, this may be a read error. This rearrangement joins TRBV10-3 to TRBJ2-2, with a tentative D call TRBD1 (6 bases). CDR1 is ENHRY and CDR2 is SYGVKD in the germline V gene. The CDR3 extends over 14 amino acids. The CDR3 loop reads CVISPGHNTGELFF. The CDR3 DNA follows: TGTGTCATCAGCCCGGGACATAACACCGGGGAGCTGTTTTTT.

This clonotype was seen just once. The rearrangement joins TRBV24-1 to TRBJ2-1; tentative D call: TRBD1 (6 bases). Trimming removed 0 bases from V and 6 bases from J, with 14 bases in between. The CDR3 sequence is 16 residues long. In germline, CDR1 is KGHDR, CDR2 SFDVKD. CDR3 sequence reads: CATSDLQQGTGNEQFF. As DNA, the CDR3 is TGTGCCACCAGTGATTTGCAGCAGGGGACGGGCAATGAGCAGTTCTTC.

This clonotype was observed many times. V and J are TRBV11-1 and TRBJ2-7, with 10 bases aligning to TRBD1. V gave up 5 bases and J gave up 3 bases; unmatched junction bases: 7. Germline assignment: CDR1 SGHAT and CDR2 FQDESV (reference sequence). This CDR3 spans 15 amino acids. The CDR3 sequence: CASSPIWTGGYEQYF. The CDR3 DNA reads as TGTGCCAGCAGCCCGATATGGACAGGGGGCTACGAGCAGTACTTC.

V and J are TRBV20-1 and TRBJ2-7; 8 bases fit TRBD1. The CDR3 has 13 amino acids. Germline CDR1 reads DFQATT; CDR2 reads SNEGSKA (reference sequence). J gave up 4 bases and V 3 bases, and 5 bases lay outside the gene matches. The DNA of the CDR3 is TGCAGTGCTAGGGGGCAGGGGGCGTACGAGCAGTACTTC. This codes for CSARGQGAYEQYF.

V gene TRBV20-1 combines with J gene TRBJ2-1; either TRBD1 or TRBD2 may fit D (5 bases each). From germline, CDR1 is DFQATT and CDR2 SNEGSKA (reference sequence). The CDR3 has 14 amino acids. V shed 3 bases and J shed 4 bases, with 13 bases lying between them. CDR3 region: CSASDGGPYNEQFF. DNA of the CDR3: TGCAGTGCTAGCGATGGGGGACCATACAATGAGCAGTTCTTC.

This clonotype showed up many times. CDR3 bases: TGTGCCAGCAGCTTCACCGGGACAGGGCGGATTGATGAGCAGTTCTTC. Translating it yields CASSFTGTGRIDEQFF. V and J are TRBV7-9 and TRBJ2-1; 9 nucleotides agree with TRBD1. This CDR3 comprises 16 residues. CDR1 is SEHNR, CDR2 FQNEAQ, per germline (reference sequence). V lost 3 bases to trimming and J lost 8 bases; unmatched junction nucleotides: 11.

The chain recombines TRBV11-2 with TRBJ2-7, with D perhaps matching TRBD2 (6 bases). Trimming removed 5 bases at V and 0 bases at J, with 14 bases between. CDR3 length equals 15 residues. Looked up from germline, CDR1 is SGHAT and CDR2 is FQNNGV. CDR3 nucleotide sequence: TGTGCCAGCAGCCCCGCCGGGACTCGCTCCTACGAGCAGTACTTC. Translating gives CASSPAGTRSYEQYF.

The J gene is TRBJ1-2, the V gene TRBV29-1; possible D gene TRBD1, 5 bases. V dropped 7 bases and J dropped 8 bases, with 17 bases sitting between them. CDR3 length equals 12 residues. The germline V gene encodes CDR1 SQVTM and CDR2 ANQGSEA. The CDR3 DNA reads as TGCAGCGCAACGGGGGGAGGGGAAGGCTACACCTTC. Residues: CSATGGGEGYTF.

The chain joins TRBV29-1 to TRBJ2-3; 7 nucleotides agree with TRBD2. Unmatched junction bases numbered 10, after V lost 1 base and J lost 6 bases. The CDR3 is 15 residues long. The V gene's germline CDR1 is SQVTM and CDR2 ANQGSEA. CDR3 region: CSVEGSSGLMDTQYF. The CDR3 DNA reads as TGCAGCGTTGAAGGATCTAGCGGCCTCATGGATACGCAGTATTTT.

This clonotype has a handful of counts. The chain uses TRBV24-1 and TRBJ2-7, with 10 nucleotides matching TRBD2. Germline V gene sequence: CDR1 KGHDR, CDR2 SFDVKD. Trimming removed 8 bases from V and 2 bases from J; junction bases left unmatched: 8. The CDR3 loop spans 15 amino acids. The CDR3 DNA reads TGTGCCACCAACTTCCTAGCGGGAGAGACCTACGAGCAGTACTTC. This encodes CATNFLAGETYEQYF.

This clonotype was counted between two and nine times. This chain uses TRBV15 with TRBJ1-5; D call uncertain. Trimming stripped 0 bases from V and 4 bases from J, with 7 bases between. The CDR3 covers 14 residues. CDR1 is LNHNV, CDR2 YYDKDF, per germline (reference sequence). For the CDR3, the DNA is TGTGCCACCAGCAGAGATGCCCTAAATCAGCCCCAGCATTTT. It encodes CATSRDALNQPQHF.

Of note for this clonotype: The germline gene is not matched at one end of the junction; a read error may be the cause. The chain employs TRBV24-1 and TRBJ1-5; TRBD1 matches 7 bases. The CDR3 extends over 16 amino acids. Germline CDR1 is KGHDR and CDR2 is SFDVKD. CDR3 sequence reads: CATSDQQGFGDQPLHF. CDR3 DNA sequence: TGTGCCACCAGTGACCAACAGGGGTTTGGGGATCAGCCCCTGCATTTT.

The chain has TRBV10-3 and TRBJ2-2; 11 bases are a match to TRBD2. Germline-derived CDR1 and CDR2 are ENHRY and SYGVKD. The CDR3 totals 18 residues. The V segment lost 4 bases and the J segment 4 bases; nucleotides outside the gene matches: 11. DNA for the CDR3: TGTGCCATCAGTGGACCGATACTAGCGGGGGACCTCACCGGGGAGCTGTTTTTT. Translating it yields CAISGPILAGDLTGELFF.

This clonotype was counted once. The genes are TRBV20-1 and TRBJ2-7, with 7 bases lining up with TRBD1. CDR3 length: 14 amino acids. Looked up from germline, CDR1 is DFQATT and CDR2 is SNEGSKA (reference sequence). The trim removed 6 bases at V and 3 bases at J, leaving 11 bases unmatched. CDR3: CSASSVGTDYEQYF. CDR3 nucleotide sequence: TGCAGTGCCAGCAGCGTCGGGACAGACTACGAGCAGTACTTC.

The chain is built from TRBV19 and TRBJ2-7; D remains ambiguous. The CDR3 is made up of 15 amino acids. The V gene lost 3 bases and the J gene lost 2 bases, with 14 bases spanning the gap. From germline, CDR1 is LNHDA and CDR2 SQIVND (reference sequence). The CDR3 spells CASSMSTASTYEQYF. For the CDR3, the DNA is TGTGCCAGTAGTATGTCAACGGCCTCTACCTACGAGCAGTACTTC.

V gene TRBV5-1 combines with J gene TRBJ2-7, with TRBD1 matching 9 bases. This CDR3 spans 13 amino acids. V shed 4 bases, J shed 6 bases, and the junction held 5 bases outside the gene matches. The germline CDR1 and CDR2 sequences are SGHRS and YFSETQ. CDR3 bases: TGCGCCAGCAGCATTGGACAGGGGCCCGAGCAGTACTTC. This codes for CASSIGQGPEQYF.

This sequence joins TRBV24-1 and TRBJ2-5; 8 bases agree with TRBD1. The trim removed 4 bases at V and 0 bases at J, leaving 3 bases unmatched. The germline V gene encodes CDR1 KGHDR and CDR2 SFDVKD. The CDR3 loop spans 15 amino acids. CDR3 sequence reads: CATSDRTGYQETQYF. The DNA for the CDR3 is TGTGCCACCAGTGACCGGACAGGGTACCAAGAGACCCAGTACTTC.

This chain connects TRBV2 to TRBJ2-5; possible D gene TRBD2, 6 bases. The V gene lost 2 bases and the J gene lost 5 bases, with 9 bases spanning the gap. CDR3 size: 13 residues. Per germline, CDR1 SNHLY and CDR2 FYNNEI. The CDR3 nucleotides are TGTGCCAGCAGTGAACTAGCGCGGGAGACCCAGTACTTC. Protein product: CASSELARETQYF.

This clonotype was counted at least ten times. Here the CDR3 DNA reads TGCAGTGCTAGGGAGAACACCGGGGAGCTGTTTTTT. It translates to CSARENTGELFF. The chain recombines TRBV20-1 with TRBJ2-2; D not resolved. Germline loops: CDR1 DFQATT, CDR2 SNEGSKA (reference sequence). CDR3 length: 12 amino acids. The V end was cut by 3 bases, the J end by 1 base, with 3 bases between.

The rearrangement uses TRBV12-3 or TRBV12-4 and TRBJ2-7; no reliable D call. Trimming took 7 bases from V and 2 from J, leaving 12 bases between them. The CDR3 has 13 amino acids. CDR3 in DNA: TGTGCCAGCAACCCCGGGCCTACCTACGAGCAGTACTTC. It encodes CASNPGPTYEQYF.

The chain has TRBV7-8 and TRBJ1-2, with 10 bases fitting TRBD1. This CDR3 has 17 amino acids. Germline V gene lookup returns CDR1 SGHVS and CDR2 FQNEAQ. Trimming at V came to 1 base and at J to 4 bases, leaving 9 bases not matched to a gene. The CDR3, as DNA: TGTGCCAGCAGCTTAGAGGGGGACAGGGGTTCAGGCTATGGCTACACCTTC. It specifies CASSLEGDRGSGYGYTF.

The DNA of the CDR3 is TGCAGTGCTAGAACAGGGACTCACTACGAGCAGTACTTC. It encodes CSARTGTHYEQYF. This chain links TRBV20-1 with TRBJ2-7, with D possibly being TRBD1 or TRBD2 (6 bases each). Trimming cost V 2 bases and J 3 bases, with 11 bases left between them. The germline gives CDR1 DFQATT, CDR2 SNEGSKA (reference sequence). The CDR3 has 13 amino acids.

Regarding this clonotype: Compared with germline, one end of the junction differs, possibly owing to a read error. The chain couples TRBV2 to TRBJ2-7; D is ambiguous. This CDR3 is 12 amino acids long. CDR1 is SNHLY, CDR2 FYNNEI, per germline. The CDR3 region is CASIGPYNERYF. CDR3 sequence (DNA): TGTGCCAGCATAGGGCCCTACAATGAGCGGTACTTC. The complete variable domain, with remaining parts taken from reference TRBV2 and TRBJ2-7, reads EPEVTQTPSHQVTQMGQEVILRCVPISNHLYFYWYRQILGQKVEFLVSFYNNEISEKSEIFDDQFSVERPDGSNFTLKIRSTKLEDSAMYFCASIGPYNERYFGPGTRLTVT.